Each of the 16 T cell receptor beta chains below was sequenced from the same sample in a study of post-analysis software for immune sequencing data. General study results and limits: TRBV segments more frequent in patients than in controls numbered a few and included TRBV5-6, TRBV5-1 and TRBV20-1.

Each TCR beta cDNA library carried unique molecular identifiers. TCRdb fed the PCR reads into MiXCR, producing one record per CDR3 protein. Of about 680,000 distinct CDR3 sequences listed, 55% to 60% are singletons. No antigens are known for them. The sequencing input was blood. Source of these receptors: a girl aged 2 to 10 with multiple sclerosis.

Ten or more counts support this clonotype. The chain couples TRBV4-2 to TRBJ2-7; no firm D call. Trimming took 0 bases from V and 3 from J, leaving 12 bases between them. CDR3 length equals 15 residues. Germline CDR1 is LGHNA and CDR2 is YNFKEQ. CDR3 sequence reads: CASSQELGNNYEQYF. The DNA for the CDR3 is TGTGCCAGCAGCCAAGAACTGGGGAACAACTACGAGCAGTACTTC.

In its sample, this clonotype was seen many times. The gene calls are TRBV29-1 and TRBJ2-1; D is possibly TRBD2 (7 bases). Per germline, CDR1 SQVTM and CDR2 ANQGSEA. This CDR3 has 14 amino acids. V was pared by 7 bases and J by 14 bases, with 27 bases between. The CDR3 sequence: CSAQRGAGQDVEFF. The DNA for the CDR3 is TGCAGCGCTCAACGGGGGGCGGGGCAGGACGTGGAGTTCTTC.

Worth noting for this clonotype: At one end, the junction sequence differs from germline, possibly due to a read error. In nucleotides, the CDR3 is TGTGCCAGCAGCTTGGCCGCAGGGACTTATCAGCCCCAGCATTTT. Translation gives CASSLAAGTYQPQHF. The gene calls are TRBV5-1 and TRBJ1-5; D is possibly TRBD1 (5 bases). The CDR3 extends over 15 amino acids. Germline-derived CDR1 and CDR2 are SGHRS and YFSETQ.

This clonotype showed up just a few times. The gene calls are TRBV20-1 and TRBJ1-2, with D unclear. Germline lookup yields CDR1 DFQATT and CDR2 SNEGSKA (reference sequence). V dropped 1 base and J dropped 10 bases, with 10 bases sitting between them. The CDR3 runs to 11 residues. The CDR3 DNA follows: TGCAGTGCTAGAGCGAAAGAATCCTACACCTTC. This gives the protein CSARAKESYTF.

This clonotype was seen a handful of times. V usage is TRBV11-2 and J usage is TRBJ2-1; possible D gene TRBD1, 5 bases. V was shortened by 5 bases and J by 8 bases, with 19 bases between the two germline ends. The CDR3 is 15 residues long. Germline V gene data show CDR1 as SGHAT and CDR2 as FQNNGV. CDR3 protein: CASSERGPDRYEQFF. The CDR3 coding sequence is TGTGCCAGCAGCGAAAGGGGCCCCGATAGGTATGAGCAGTTCTTC.

The chain combines TRBV29-1 with TRBJ2-7; D is possibly TRBD1 or TRBD2 (6 bases each). The germline gives CDR1 SQVTM, CDR2 ANQGSEA. The length of the CDR3 is 13 residues. Trimming pared 4 bases from V and 10 bases from J, leaving 20 bases between. This CDR3 is CSVGVGGWITQYF. The CDR3 coding sequence is TGCAGCGTTGGCGTAGGGGGGTGGATAACCCAGTACTTC.

CDR3 DNA: TGTGCCAGCAGTCATCTAGCGGGAGGAGAGACCCAGTACTTC. Amino acid sequence: CASSHLAGGETQYF. V gene TRBV28 combines with J gene TRBJ2-5; 11 bases align to TRBD2. This CDR3 has 14 amino acids. CDR1 is MDHEN and CDR2 is SYDVKM in the germline V gene. V trimming: 5 bases; J trimming: 4 bases; junction bases outside the gene matches: 3.

The rearrangement links TRBV12-3 or TRBV12-4 to TRBJ1-4; 7 bases agree with TRBD1. The CDR3 loop spans 14 amino acids. The V and J ends lost 6 bases and 10 bases, in that order; junction bases with no gene match: 11. The CDR3 region is CASRLGTASAKLFF. Written as DNA, the CDR3 is TGTGCCAGCAGGCTCGGGACAGCCTCCGCAAAACTGTTTTTT.

This chain links TRBV20-1 with TRBJ2-7; D is perhaps TRBD2 (5 bases). The assigned J gene may be wrong: the sequence end matches TRBJ2-5 better. The CDR3 runs to 14 residues. Germline CDR1 reads DFQATT; CDR2 reads SNEGSKA (reference sequence). The CDR3: CSARDGRVGKTQYF. The CDR3 DNA reads as TGCAGTGCTAGAGATGGGCGGGTTGGGAAGACCCAGTACTTC.

The V and J genes are TRBV15 and TRBJ2-6; D call uncertain. The germline V and J ends were trimmed by 0 bases and 0 bases, with 18 bases remaining between them. Germline CDR1 and CDR2: LNHNV and YYDKDF (reference sequence). The CDR3 is 20 amino acids. This CDR3 is CATSREARWASSSGANVLTF. In nucleotides, the CDR3 is TGTGCCACCAGCAGAGAGGCCCGGTGGGCCTCTTCCTCTGGGGCCAACGTCCTGACTTTC.

V and J are TRBV18 and TRBJ1-2; 7 positions agree with TRBD1. The CDR3 is 14 amino acids. With V trimmed by 3 bases and J by 5 bases, 6 bases remained unmatched. CDR1 and CDR2 (germline): KGHSH, LQKENI. The CDR3 sequence: CASSPGTGEYGYTF. The CDR3 DNA reads TGTGCCAGCTCACCTGGCACAGGGGAGTATGGCTACACCTTC.

The CDR3 sequence is CASSDSVGRDEQYF. The CDR3 bases are TGCGCCAGCAGTGATTCGGTAGGGCGGGACGAGCAGTACTTC. V gene TRBV10-1 combines with J gene TRBJ2-7; a weak D match, TRBD2 (5 bases). CDR3 length equals 14 residues. V lost 3 bases, J lost 5 bases, and 14 bases lay in between. Germline-derived CDR1 and CDR2 are WNHNN and SYGVQD (reference sequence).

This chain connects TRBV12-3 or TRBV12-4 to TRBJ1-2, with D perhaps matching TRBD1 (5 bases). The CDR3 loop spans 15 amino acids. V was trimmed by 2 bases and J by 8 bases, leaving 18 bases between them. CDR3: CASSLFGRPGAGYTF. CDR3 sequence (DNA): TGTGCCAGCAGTTTATTCGGCAGGCCCGGGGCGGGCTACACCTTC.

V and J are TRBV4-1 and TRBJ1-1; D ambiguous. Germline V gene data show CDR1 as MGHRA and CDR2 as YSYEKL. Trimming took off 1 base at V and 11 bases at J, with 11 bases between the two ends. The CDR3 loop spans 12 amino acids. The CDR3: CASSQVLGIAFF. DNA of the CDR3: TGCGCCAGCAGCCAAGTTTTGGGGATTGCTTTCTTT.

This clonotype has more than one count but fewer than ten. The V and J genes are TRBV20-1 and TRBJ2-1, with D perhaps matching TRBD2 (5 bases). CDR1 and CDR2 from the germline V gene are DFQATT and SNEGSKA (reference sequence). There are 13 residues in the CDR3. V was shortened by 0 bases and J by 10 bases, with 13 bases between the two germline ends. This chain's CDR3 is CSARDAGDGEQFF. The CDR3 DNA reads TGCAGTGCTAGAGATGCGGGTGACGGAGAGCAGTTCTTC.

The chain employs TRBV6-2 or TRBV6-3 and TRBJ2-3; D uncertain. Germline loops: CDR1 MNHEY, CDR2 SVGEGT. The CDR3 totals 16 residues. Trimming shortened V by 2 bases and J by 5 bases, and 17 bases separated the two germline ends. The CDR3 protein is CASSYPWVGMGDTQYF. In DNA form, the CDR3 reads TGTGCCAGCAGTTACCCCTGGGTAGGGATGGGAGATACGCAGTATTTT.